Described below is a single T cell receptor beta chain sequence and its context. Its specificity is not known. These data are taken from a study of cytomegalovirus exposure and HLA in healthy donors. Whole-study results and caveats: Some public TCRs appeared in many individuals, while most sequences were rare. The study recorded about 150 TCR beta chains that were cytomegalovirus-associated. CMV serostatus alone was available as immune exposure information.

This CDR3 region has 16 residues. Losses at the gene ends were 7 bases for V and 12 bases for J; bases not matched to a gene: 21. The germline CDR1 and CDR2 sequences are SGHVS and FQNEAQ. The PCR ran on 60 Vbeta and 13 Jbeta primers. Profiled with immunoSEQ multiplex PCR; TCRdb holds only in-frame clones, not every one. The data show about 130,000 clones, about three quarters seen once. This sequence originates from a middle-aged man in good health and CMV-seropositive. The V gene is TRBV7-8, the J gene TRBJ2-1, with 7 bases that match TRBD1. Sequenced: PBMCs. This CDR3 is CASTPLNSRQGLRQFF. In DNA form, the CDR3 reads TGTGCCAGCACCCCACTGAACTCCAGACAGGGCTTAAGGCAGTTCTTC.